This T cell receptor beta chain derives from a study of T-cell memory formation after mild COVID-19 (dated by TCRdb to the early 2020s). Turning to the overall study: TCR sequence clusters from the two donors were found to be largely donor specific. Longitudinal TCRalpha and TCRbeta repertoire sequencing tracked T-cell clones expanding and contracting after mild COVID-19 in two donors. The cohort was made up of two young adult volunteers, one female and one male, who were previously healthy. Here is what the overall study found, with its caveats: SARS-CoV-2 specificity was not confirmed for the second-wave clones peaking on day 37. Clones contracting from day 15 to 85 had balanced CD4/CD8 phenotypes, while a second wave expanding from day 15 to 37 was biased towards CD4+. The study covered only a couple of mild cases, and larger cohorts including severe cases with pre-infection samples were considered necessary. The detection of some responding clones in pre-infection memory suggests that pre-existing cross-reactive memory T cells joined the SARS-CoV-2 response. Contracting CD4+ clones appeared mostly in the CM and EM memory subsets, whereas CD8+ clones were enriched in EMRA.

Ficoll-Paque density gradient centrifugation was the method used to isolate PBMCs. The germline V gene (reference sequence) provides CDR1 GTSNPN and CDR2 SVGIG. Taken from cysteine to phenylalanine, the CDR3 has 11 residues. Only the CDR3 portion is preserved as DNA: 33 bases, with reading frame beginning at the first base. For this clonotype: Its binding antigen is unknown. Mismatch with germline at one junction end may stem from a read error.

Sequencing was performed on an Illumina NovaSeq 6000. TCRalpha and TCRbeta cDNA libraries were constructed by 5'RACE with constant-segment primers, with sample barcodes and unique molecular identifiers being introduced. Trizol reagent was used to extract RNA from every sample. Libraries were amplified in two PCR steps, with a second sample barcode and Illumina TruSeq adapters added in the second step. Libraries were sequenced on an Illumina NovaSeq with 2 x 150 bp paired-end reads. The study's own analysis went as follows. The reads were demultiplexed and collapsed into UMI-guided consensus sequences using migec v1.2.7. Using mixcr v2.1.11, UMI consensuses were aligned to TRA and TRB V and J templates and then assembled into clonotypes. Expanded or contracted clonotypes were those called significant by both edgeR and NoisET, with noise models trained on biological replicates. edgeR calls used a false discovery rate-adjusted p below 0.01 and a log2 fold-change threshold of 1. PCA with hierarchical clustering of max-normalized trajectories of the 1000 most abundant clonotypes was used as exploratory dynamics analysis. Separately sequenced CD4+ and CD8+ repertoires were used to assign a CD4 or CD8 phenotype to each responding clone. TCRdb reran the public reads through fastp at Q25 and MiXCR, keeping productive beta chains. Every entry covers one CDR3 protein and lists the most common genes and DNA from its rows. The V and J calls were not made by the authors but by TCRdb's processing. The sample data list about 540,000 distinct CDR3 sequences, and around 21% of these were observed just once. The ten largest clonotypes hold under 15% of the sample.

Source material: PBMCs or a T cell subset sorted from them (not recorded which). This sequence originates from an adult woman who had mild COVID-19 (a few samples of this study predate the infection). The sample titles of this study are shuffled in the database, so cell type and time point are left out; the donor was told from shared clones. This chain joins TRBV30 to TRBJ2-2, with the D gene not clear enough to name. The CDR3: CAWSVRTAAYF. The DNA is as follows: TGTGCCTGGAGTGTACGAACGGCGGCCTATTTT.